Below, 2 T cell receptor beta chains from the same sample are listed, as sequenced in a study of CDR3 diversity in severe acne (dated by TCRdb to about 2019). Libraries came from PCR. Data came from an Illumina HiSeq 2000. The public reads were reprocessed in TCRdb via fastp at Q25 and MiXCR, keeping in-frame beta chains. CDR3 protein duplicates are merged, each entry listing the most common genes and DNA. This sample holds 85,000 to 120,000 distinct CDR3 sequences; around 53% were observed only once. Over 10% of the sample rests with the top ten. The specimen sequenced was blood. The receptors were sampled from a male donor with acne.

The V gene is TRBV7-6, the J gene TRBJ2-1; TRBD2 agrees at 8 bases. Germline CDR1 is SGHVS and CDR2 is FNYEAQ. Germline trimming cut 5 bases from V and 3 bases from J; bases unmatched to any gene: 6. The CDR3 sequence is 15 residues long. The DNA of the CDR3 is TGTGCCAGCAGCCCATCAGCGGGGGACTACAATGAGCAGTTCTTC. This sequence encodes CASSPSAGDYNEQFF.

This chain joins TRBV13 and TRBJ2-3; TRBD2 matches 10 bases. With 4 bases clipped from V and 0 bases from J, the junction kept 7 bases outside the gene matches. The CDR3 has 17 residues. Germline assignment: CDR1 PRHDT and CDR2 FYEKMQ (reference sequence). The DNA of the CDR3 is TGTGCCAGCAGCTCCCGTAGCGGGAGGACTAGCACAGATACGCAGTATTTT. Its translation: CASSSRSGRTSTDTQYF. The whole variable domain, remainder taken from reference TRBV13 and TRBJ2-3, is AAGVIQSPRHLIKEKRETATLKCYPIPRHDTVYWYQQGPGQDPQFLISFYEKMQSDKGSIPDRFSAQQFSDYHSELNMSSLELGDSALYFCASSSRSGRTSTDTQYFGPGTRLTVL.